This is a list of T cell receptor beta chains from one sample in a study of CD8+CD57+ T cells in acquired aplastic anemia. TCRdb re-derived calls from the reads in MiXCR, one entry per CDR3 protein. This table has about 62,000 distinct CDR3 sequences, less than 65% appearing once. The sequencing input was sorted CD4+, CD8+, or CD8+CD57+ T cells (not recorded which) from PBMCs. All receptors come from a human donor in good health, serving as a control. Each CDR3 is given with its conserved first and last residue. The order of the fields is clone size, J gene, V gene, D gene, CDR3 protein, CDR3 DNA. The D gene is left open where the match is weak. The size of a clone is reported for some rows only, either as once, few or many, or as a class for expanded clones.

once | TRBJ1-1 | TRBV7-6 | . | CASSPQSGSNTEAFF | TGTGCCAGCAGCCCCCAGTCGGGGTCGAACACTGAAGCTTTCTTT
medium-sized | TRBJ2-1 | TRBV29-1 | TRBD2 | CSVGGGRHEQFF | TGCAGCGTTGGGGGCGGGAGGCATGAGCAGTTCTTC
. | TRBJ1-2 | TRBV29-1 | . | CSGRIPRDFGGYTF | TGCAGCGGTAGAATCCCCCGAGACTTCGGGGGCTACACCTTC
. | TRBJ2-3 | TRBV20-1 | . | CSEAPPGVTQYF | TGCAGTGAAGCTCCCCCCGGGGTTACGCAGTATTTT
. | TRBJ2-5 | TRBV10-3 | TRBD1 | CAISGAGTGKSSKETQYF | TGTGCCATCAGTGGGGCCGGGACAGGGAAAAGTTCCAAAGAGACCCAGTACTTC
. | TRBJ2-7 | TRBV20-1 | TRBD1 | CSARAKGRGQDEQYF | TGCAGTGCTAGAGCTAAGGGAAGGGGGCAGGACGAGCAGTACTTC
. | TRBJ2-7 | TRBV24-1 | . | CATYEQYF | TGCGCCACCTACGAGCAGTACTTC
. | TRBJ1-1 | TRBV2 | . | CASSAENTEAFF | TGTGCCAGCAGTGCTGAGAACACTGAAGCTTTCTTT
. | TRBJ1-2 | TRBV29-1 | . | CSVSPGHNYGYTF | TGCAGCGTATCTCCAGGGCATAACTATGGCTACACCTTC
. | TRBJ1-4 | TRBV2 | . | CASSAAEDEKLFF | TGTGCCAGCAGTGCGGCGGAAGATGAAAAACTGTTTTTT
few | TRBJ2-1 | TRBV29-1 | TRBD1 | CSVRDRAYNEQFF | TGCAGCGTCCGGGACAGGGCCTACAATGAGCAGTTCTTC
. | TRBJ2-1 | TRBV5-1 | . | CASSLGGAGPSYNEQFF | TGCGCCAGCAGCTTGGGCGGGGCGGGACCCTCCTACAATGAGCAGTTCTTC
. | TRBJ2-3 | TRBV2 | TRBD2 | CASSDGVGLAGDTQYF | TGTGCCAGCAGTGACGGGGTGGGACTAGCGGGAGATACGCAGTATTTT
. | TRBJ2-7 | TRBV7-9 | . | CASSLGYREQYF | TGTGCCAGCAGCTTGGGTTACAGGGAGCAGTACTTC
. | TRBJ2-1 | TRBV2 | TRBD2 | CASKGLAGVEQFF | TGTGCCAGCAAGGGACTAGCGGGAGTTGAGCAGTTCTTC
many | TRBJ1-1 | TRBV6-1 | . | CASKRGNTEAFF | TGTGCCAGCAAACGAGGGAACACTGAAGCTTTCTTT
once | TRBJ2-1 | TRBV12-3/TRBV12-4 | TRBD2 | CASSFLLTSGSEQFF | TGTGCCAGCAGTTTCCTTTTGACTAGCGGGAGTGAGCAGTTCTTC
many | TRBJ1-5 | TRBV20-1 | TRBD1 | CSADTGTGTTYSNQPQHF | TGCAGTGCTGATACGGGGACAGGGACTACCTATAGCAATCAGCCCCAGCATTTT
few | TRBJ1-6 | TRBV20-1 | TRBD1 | CSADRDRDNSPLHF | TGCAGTGCTGACCGGGACAGGGATAATTCACCCCTCCACTTT
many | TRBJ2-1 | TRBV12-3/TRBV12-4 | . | CASTYERRDAQFF | TGTGCCAGCACCTATGAGAGGCGCGACGCGCAGTTCTTC
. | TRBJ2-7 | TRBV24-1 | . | CATSPGPVVWQYF | TGTGCCACCAGCCCGGGACCGGTCGTTTGGCAGTACTTC
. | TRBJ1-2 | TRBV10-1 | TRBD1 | CASSEEGDRRYGYTF | TGCGCCAGCAGTGAAGAGGGGGACAGGCGCTATGGCTACACCTTC
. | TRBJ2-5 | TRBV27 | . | CASSPEVGAQETPYF | TGTGCCAGCAGTCCCGAGGTGGGAGCTCAAGAGACCCCGTACTTC
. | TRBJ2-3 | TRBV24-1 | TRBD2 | CAIDRGLAGAADTQYF | TGTGCCATAGATCGGGGACTAGCGGGAGCTGCAGATACGCAGTATTTT
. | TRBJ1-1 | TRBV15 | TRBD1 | CATSRDLGQGNTEAFF | TGTGCCACCAGCAGAGATCTGGGACAGGGGAACACTGAAGCTTTCTTT
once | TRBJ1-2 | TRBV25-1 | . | CASSEYKGVNYGYTF | TGTGCCAGCAGTGAATATAAGGGGGTTAACTATGGCTACACCTTC
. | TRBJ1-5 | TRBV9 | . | CASSVGVSRNQPQHF | TGTGCCAGCAGCGTAGGGGTCTCGAGAAATCAGCCCCAGCATTTT
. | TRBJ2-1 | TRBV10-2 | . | CASSDSDNEQFF | TGCGCCAGCAGCGACAGCGACAATGAGCAGTTCTTC
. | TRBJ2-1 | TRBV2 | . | CASTSRQDEQFF | TGTGCCAGCACCTCAAGACAGGATGAGCAGTTCTTC
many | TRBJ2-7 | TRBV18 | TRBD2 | CASSSGGFFYEQYF | TGTGCCAGCTCAAGCGGGGGGTTTTTCTACGAGCAGTACTTC
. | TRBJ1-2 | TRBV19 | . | CASSNGYDSSTYGYTF | TGTGCCAGTAGCAATGGGTACGACAGCTCAACCTATGGCTACACCTTC
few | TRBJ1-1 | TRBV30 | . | CAWSVQGGRRDTEAFF | TGTGCCTGGAGTGTACAGGGAGGAAGGAGGGACACTGAAGCTTTCTTT
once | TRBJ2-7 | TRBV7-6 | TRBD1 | CASSLAAGDRPYF | TGTGCCAGCAGCTTGGCGGCAGGGGACAGGCCATACTTC
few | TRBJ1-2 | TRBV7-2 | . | CASSLNRDLYGYTF | TGTGCCAGCAGCTTAAACCGAGACCTTTATGGCTACACCTTC
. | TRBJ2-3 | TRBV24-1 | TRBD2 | CATSSLGTSGIIPDTQYF | TGTGCCACCAGCAGCCTAGGGACTAGCGGGATCATCCCAGATACGCAGTATTTT
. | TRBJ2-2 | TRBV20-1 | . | CSARYQNTGGPFF | TGCAGTGCTAGATACCAGAACACCGGGGGGCCGTTTTTT
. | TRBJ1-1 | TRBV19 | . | CASSSTMNTEAFF | TGTGCCAGTAGCAGCACTATGAACACTGAAGCTTTCTTT
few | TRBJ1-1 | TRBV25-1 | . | CASSEYDSLMNTEAFF | TGTGCCAGCAGTGAATATGACAGTCTCATGAACACTGAAGCTTTCTTT
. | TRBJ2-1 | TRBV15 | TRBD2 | CATSRDRGGPNNEQFF | TGTGCCACCAGCAGAGATCGGGGGGGGCCTAACAATGAGCAGTTCTTC
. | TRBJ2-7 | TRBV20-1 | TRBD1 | CSARDRDRDYEQYF | TGCAGTGCTAGAGATCGGGACAGGGACTACGAGCAGTACTTC
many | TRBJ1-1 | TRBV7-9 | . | CASSIPRNTEAFF | TGTGCCAGCAGCATCCCTCGGAACACTGAAGCTTTCTTT
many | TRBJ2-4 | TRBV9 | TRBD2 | CASSGEGAKNIQYF | TGTGCCAGCAGCGGGGAGGGAGCCAAAAACATTCAGTACTTC
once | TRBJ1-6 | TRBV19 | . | CASMVGSYNSPLHF | TGTGCCAGTATGGTCGGATCCTATAATTCACCCCTCCACTTT
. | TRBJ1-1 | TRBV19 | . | CASSMGRRNTEAFF | TGTGCCAGTAGTATGGGACGGAGGAACACTGAAGCTTTCTTT
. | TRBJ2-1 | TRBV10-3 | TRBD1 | CAISGTAYNEQFF | TGTGCCATCAGCGGGACAGCATACAATGAGCAGTTCTTC